The 14 T cell receptor beta chains listed next were all sequenced from one sample in a study of cytomegalovirus exposure and HLA in healthy donors. PCR primers comprised 60 Vbeta and 13 Jbeta primers. Clones were read by immunoSEQ multiplex PCR, and TCRdb kept only the in-frame ones, dropping some. In the table there are around 110,000 clones, roughly 82% of which are singletons. Sequencing was done on a sample of PBMCs. These receptors were collected from a male donor in good health and CMV-seropositive.

The V gene is TRBV10-1, the J gene TRBJ2-7, with D hard to call. Trimming stripped 10 bases from V and 3 bases from J, with 13 bases between. The CDR3 loop spans 12 amino acids. Germline V gives CDR1 WNHNN, CDR2 SYGVQD (reference sequence). This chain's CDR3 is CATPPADYEQYF. The CDR3 nucleotides are TGCGCCACCCCTCCCGCGGACTACGAGCAGTACTTC.

This clone was recorded a few times. The genes are TRBV4-2 and TRBJ2-2; the match to TRBD2 covers 9 bases. This CDR3 is built from 20 residues. J gave up 0 bases and V 0 bases, and 11 bases lay outside the gene matches. Germline values: CDR1 LGHNA, CDR2 YNFKEQ. The CDR3 coding sequence is TGTGCCAGCAGCCAAGATGTCGTCCTAGCGGGGTTCGCGAACACCGGGGAGCTGTTTTTT. Amino acids: CASSQDVVLAGFANTGELFF.

CDR3 bases: TGCGCCAGCAGTCTATCCGGGACTAGGGAGACCCAGTACTTC. It encodes CASSLSGTRETQYF. The chain has TRBV4-3 and TRBJ2-5, with TRBD2 matching over 8 bases. The junction had 8 bases not matched to a gene; V was cut back by 6 bases and J by 5 bases. CDR3 length equals 14 residues. Germline V gene sequence: CDR1 LGHNA, CDR2 YSLEER.

The chain employs TRBV5-1 and TRBJ2-2; possibly TRBD2 for D (6 bases). The germline V gene has CDR1 SGHRS and CDR2 YFSETQ. The V end was cut by 1 base, the J end by 4 bases, with 11 bases between. The CDR3 contains 15 residues. This CDR3 reads CASSLSGGSTGELFF. The CDR3 nucleotides are TGCGCCAGCAGCTTGAGTGGGGGGAGCACCGGGGAGCTGTTTTTT.

This chain connects TRBV28 to TRBJ1-5; D perhaps matches TRBD1 (5 bases). The length of the CDR3 is 15 residues. Between the trimmed V and J ends, which lost 5 bases and 2 bases, there was a span of 13 bases. The V gene's germline CDR1 is MDHEN and CDR2 SYDVKM. DNA of the CDR3: TGTGCCAGCAGTCGGAGATGGGGGGGCAATCAGCCCCAGCATTTT. Residues: CASSRRWGGNQPQHF.

The chain uses TRBV30 and TRBJ2-2, with 9 nucleotides matching TRBD1. J gave up 7 bases and V 4 bases, and 7 bases lay outside the gene matches. The CDR3 is 14 amino acids. Germline V gene data show CDR1 as GTSNPN and CDR2 as SVGIG (reference sequence). The CDR3 spells CAWTIQGAIGELFF. CDR3 nucleotides: TGTGCCTGGACCATACAGGGGGCAATCGGGGAGCTGTTTTTT.

This rearrangement joins TRBV18 to TRBJ1-2; possibly TRBD1 for D (6 bases). The CDR3 has 14 residues. Germline lookup yields CDR1 KGHSH and CDR2 LQKENI. V was shortened by 3 bases and J by 3 bases, with 11 bases between the two germline ends. In DNA form, the CDR3 reads TGTGCCAGCTCACCTACAGGGAGGGACTATGGCTACACCTTC. Translated: CASSPTGRDYGYTF.

This CDR3 reads CASSLRGPSTDTQYF. The DNA of the CDR3 is TGTGCCAGCAGCTTGCGGGGCCCTAGCACAGATACGCAGTATTTT. The V and J genes are TRBV7-9 and TRBJ2-3; a weak D match, TRBD2 (6 bases). The germline V gene encodes CDR1 SEHNR and CDR2 FQNEAQ (reference sequence). This CDR3 is built from 15 residues. V shed 3 bases and J shed 0 bases, with 10 bases lying between them.

The J gene is TRBJ2-2, the V gene TRBV29-1; a possible D gene is TRBD1 (5 bases). The V gene lost 4 bases and the J gene lost 2 bases, with 11 bases spanning the gap. Per the germline V gene, CDR1 is SQVTM and CDR2 is ANQGSEA. The CDR3 extends over 14 amino acids. The CDR3 DNA reads as TGCAGCGTTGTCGGTCAGGGAAACACCGGGGAGCTGTTTTTT. Its protein is CSVVGQGNTGELFF.

A note on this clone: One end of the junction varies from germline; a read error may be responsible. The chain uses TRBV6-1 and TRBJ1-5, with TRBD1 as a possible D gene (6 bases). Germline assignment: CDR1 MNHNS and CDR2 SASEGT. There are 14 residues in the CDR3. The CDR3 DNA sequence: TGTGCCAGCACCCTCGCCGGGGACAATCAGCCCCAGAATTTT. Protein: CASTLAGDNQPQNF.

The chain carries TRBV6-1 and TRBJ2-1; no clear D. Trimming shortened V by 2 bases and J by 6 bases, and 8 bases separated the two germline ends. The length of the CDR3 is 13 residues. Germline CDR1 MNHNS, CDR2 SASEGT. The CDR3 region has the DNA TGTGCCAGCAGTGAACTAGTTGTCAATGAGCAGTTCTTC. This sequence encodes CASSELVVNEQFF.

The CDR3 reads CSVALAGGGETQYF. DNA for the CDR3: TGCAGCGTTGCGCTAGCGGGGGGAGGAGAGACCCAGTACTTC. The genes are TRBV29-1 and TRBJ2-5; 11 bases are a match to TRBD2. The germline CDR1 and CDR2 sequences are SQVTM and ANQGSEA. The CDR3 has 14 amino acids. Trimming took 4 bases from V and 4 from J; bases not matched to a gene: 5.

In this sample, this clone turned up a few times. The chain recombines TRBV5-4 with TRBJ1-5; D unresolved. Trimming left V 2 bases short and J 3 bases short, with 6 bases between. There are 13 residues in the CDR3. Per germline, CDR1 SGHNT and CDR2 YYREEE (reference sequence). The CDR3 nucleotides are TGTGCCAGCAGCTTCGGGGACAATCAGCCCCAGCATTTT. Its translation: CASSFGDNQPQHF. Variable domain in full (rest from reference TRBV5-4 and TRBJ1-5): ETGVTQSPTHLIKTRGQQVTLRCSSQSGHNTVSWYQQALGQGPQFIFQYYREEENGRGNFPPRFSGLQFPNYSSELNVNALELDDSALYLCASSFGDNQPQHFGDGTRLSIL.

The rearrangement joins TRBV19 to TRBJ2-3; perhaps TRBD2 as D (5 bases). Per germline, CDR1 LNHDA and CDR2 SQIVND (reference sequence). Trimming took 5 bases from V and 12 from J, leaving 18 bases between them. The CDR3 length is 13 residues. The CDR3 sequence: CASSQDFGIFQYF. For the CDR3, the DNA is TGTGCCAGTAGTCAGGACTTCGGGATATTCCAGTATTTT.